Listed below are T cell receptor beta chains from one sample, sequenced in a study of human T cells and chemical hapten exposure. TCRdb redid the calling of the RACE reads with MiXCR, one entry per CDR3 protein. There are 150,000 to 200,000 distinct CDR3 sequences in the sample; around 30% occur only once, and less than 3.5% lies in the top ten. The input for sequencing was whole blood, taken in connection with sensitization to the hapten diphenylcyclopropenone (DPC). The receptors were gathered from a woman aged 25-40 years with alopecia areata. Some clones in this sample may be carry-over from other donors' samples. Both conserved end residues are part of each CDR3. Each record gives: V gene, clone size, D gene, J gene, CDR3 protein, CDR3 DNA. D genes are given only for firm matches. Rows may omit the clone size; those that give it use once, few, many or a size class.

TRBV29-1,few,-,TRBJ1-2,CSLVTGVPSYTF,TGCAGCCTCGTAACAGGTGTCCCAAGCTACACCTTC
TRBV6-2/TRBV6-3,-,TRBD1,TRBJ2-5,CASSPAGTGETQYF,TGTGCCAGCAGCCCCGCCGGGACAGGGGAGACCCAGTACTTC
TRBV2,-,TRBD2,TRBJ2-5,CASRTSGRMETQYF,TGTGCCAGCAGGACTAGCGGGAGGATGGAGACCCAGTACTTC
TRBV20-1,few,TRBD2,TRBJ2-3,CSANSGRRTDTQYF,TGCAGTGCAAATAGCGGGAGGCGCACAGATACGCAGTATTTT
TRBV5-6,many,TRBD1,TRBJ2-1,CASSFTGGADEQFF,TGTGCCAGCAGCTTTACAGGGGGCGCGGATGAGCAGTTCTTC
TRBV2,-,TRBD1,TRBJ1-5,CASRLDRSNQPQHF,TGTGCCAGCAGGTTGGACAGGAGCAATCAGCCCCAGCATTTT
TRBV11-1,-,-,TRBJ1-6,CASSTRTADPLHF,TGTGCCAGCAGCACCCGGACAGCGGACCCCCTCCACTTT
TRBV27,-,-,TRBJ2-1,CASRPLDSDEQFF,TGTGCCAGCAGGCCCTTAGATTCGGATGAGCAGTTCTTC
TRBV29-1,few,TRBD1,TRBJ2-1,CSVKTGTGGGEQFF,TGCAGCGTCAAGACCGGGACAGGGGGAGGAGAGCAGTTCTTC
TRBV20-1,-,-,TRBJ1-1,CSARLGRDTEAFF,TGCAGTGCTAGGTTGGGGAGGGACACTGAAGCTTTCTTT
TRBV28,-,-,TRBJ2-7,CASTSSEGGSYEQYF,TGTGCCAGCACCTCCTCTGAGGGAGGCTCCTACGAGCAGTACTTC
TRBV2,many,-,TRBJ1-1,CASSGSMNTEAFF,TGTGCCAGCAGTGGGAGTATGAACACTGAAGCTTTCTTT
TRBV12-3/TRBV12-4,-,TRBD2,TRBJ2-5,CASTKSGTYQETQYF,TGTGCCAGCACTAAAAGCGGGACGTACCAAGAGACCCAGTACTTC
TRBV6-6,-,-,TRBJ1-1,CASSYRETDKAFF,TGTGCCAGCAGTTACCGGGAAACAGACAAAGCTTTCTTT
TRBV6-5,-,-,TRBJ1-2,CASSSPRQDGYTF,TGTGCCAGCAGTTCTCCAAGACAGGATGGCTACACCTTC
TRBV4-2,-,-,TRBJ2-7,CASSQGTSPLAYEQYF,TGTGCCAGCAGCCAAGGCACGTCCCCCTTGGCCTACGAGCAGTACTTC
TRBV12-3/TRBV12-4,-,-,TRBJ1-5,CASSLARGGWFPQHF,TGTGCCAGCAGTTTAGCGCGGGGGGGTTGGTTTCCCCAGCATTTT
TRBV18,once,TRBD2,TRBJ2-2,CASSPKTSGDTGELFF,TGTGCCAGCTCACCAAAGACTAGCGGGGACACCGGGGAGCTGTTTTTT
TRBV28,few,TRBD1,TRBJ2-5,CASSSPFGTEEQETQYF,TGTGCCAGCAGTTCACCCTTCGGGACAGAAGAACAAGAGACCCAGTACTTC
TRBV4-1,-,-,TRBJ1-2,CASSPSSILAGGYGYTF,TGCGCCAGCAGCCCATCCTCAATCTTGGCAGGTGGCTATGGCTACACCTTC
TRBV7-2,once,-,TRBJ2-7,CASSAPQREQYF,TGTGCCAGCAGCGCGCCCCAAAGGGAGCAGTACTTC
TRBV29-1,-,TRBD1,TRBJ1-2,CSVTGQGDYGYTF,TGCAGCGTTACGGGACAGGGCGACTATGGCTACACCTTC
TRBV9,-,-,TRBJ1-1,CASSVEGGRTEAFF,TGTGCCAGCAGCGTAGAGGGGGGCCGGACTGAAGCTTTCTTT
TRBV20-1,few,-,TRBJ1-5,CSARSSGARGNQPQHF,TGCAGTGCTAGATCTTCGGGGGCTAGGGGCAATCAGCCCCAGCATTTT
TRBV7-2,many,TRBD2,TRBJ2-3,CASSYGTSGRSHTDTQYF,TGTGCCAGCAGCTATGGGACTAGCGGGAGGAGTCACACAGATACGCAGTATTTT
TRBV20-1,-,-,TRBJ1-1,CSGRGSIDTEAFF,TGCAGTGGGAGGGGGAGCATAGACACTGAAGCTTTCTTT
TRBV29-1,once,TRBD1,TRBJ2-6,CSVAGFFGTASGANVLTF,TGCAGCGTTGCCGGGTTCTTCGGGACAGCATCTGGGGCCAACGTCCTGACTTTC
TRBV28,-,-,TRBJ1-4,CASSNGGQSEKLFF,TGTGCCAGCAGTAACGGGGGGCAGAGTGAAAAACTGTTTTTT
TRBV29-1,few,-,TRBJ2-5,CSVEVNARETQYF,TGCAGCGTTGAAGTTAACGCCCGAGAGACCCAGTACTTC
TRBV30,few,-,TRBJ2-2,CAWSVFRGQGTGELFF,TGTGCCTGGAGTGTTTTTCGAGGGCAGGGGACCGGGGAGCTGTTTTTT
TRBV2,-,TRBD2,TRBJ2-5,CASTYGLAGGGETQYF,TGTGCCAGCACCTACGGACTAGCGGGGGGCGGGGAGACCCAGTACTTC
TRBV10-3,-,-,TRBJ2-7,CAIRGSGEQYF,TGTGCCATCAGGGGCTCAGGGGAGCAGTACTTC
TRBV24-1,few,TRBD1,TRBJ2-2,CATSEWDRDDGELFF,TGTGCCACCAGTGAATGGGACAGGGACGACGGGGAGCTGTTTTTT
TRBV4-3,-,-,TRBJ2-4,CASSPSNSQNIQYF,TGCGCCAGCAGCCCCTCGAATTCCCAAAACATTCAGTACTTC
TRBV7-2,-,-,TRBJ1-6,CASSLDNRDNSPLHF,TGTGCCAGCAGCTTAGATAACAGGGATAATTCACCCCTCCACTTT
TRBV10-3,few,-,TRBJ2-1,CAISDGYSYNEQFF,TGTGCCATCAGTGACGGGTATAGTTACAATGAGCAGTTCTTC
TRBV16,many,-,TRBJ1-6,CASSQSPLRLRGNSPLHF,TGTGCCAGCAGCCAATCCCCCCTGAGGCTCCGGGGAAATTCACCCCTCCACTTT
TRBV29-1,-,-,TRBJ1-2,CSVAVGNYGYTF,TGCAGCGTTGCAGTTGGTAACTATGGCTACACCTTC
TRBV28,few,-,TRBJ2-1,CASSPAGSGEYNEQFF,TGTGCCAGCAGTCCGGCGGGTAGCGGAGAGTACAATGAGCAGTTCTTC
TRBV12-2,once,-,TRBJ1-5,CASRRDRKRDTYQNSNQPQHF,TGTGCAAGTCGGAGAGACCGAAAAAGGGACACGTATCAAAATAGCAATCAGCCCCAGCATTTT
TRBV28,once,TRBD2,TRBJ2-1,CASSHGLAGARDEQFF,TGTGCCAGCAGTCACGGACTAGCGGGGGCTCGGGATGAGCAGTTCTTC
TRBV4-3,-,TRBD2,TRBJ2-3,CASSQDRIGGGAGDTQYF,TGCGCCAGCAGCCAAGATCGGATTGGCGGGGGGGCAGGAGATACGCAGTATTTT